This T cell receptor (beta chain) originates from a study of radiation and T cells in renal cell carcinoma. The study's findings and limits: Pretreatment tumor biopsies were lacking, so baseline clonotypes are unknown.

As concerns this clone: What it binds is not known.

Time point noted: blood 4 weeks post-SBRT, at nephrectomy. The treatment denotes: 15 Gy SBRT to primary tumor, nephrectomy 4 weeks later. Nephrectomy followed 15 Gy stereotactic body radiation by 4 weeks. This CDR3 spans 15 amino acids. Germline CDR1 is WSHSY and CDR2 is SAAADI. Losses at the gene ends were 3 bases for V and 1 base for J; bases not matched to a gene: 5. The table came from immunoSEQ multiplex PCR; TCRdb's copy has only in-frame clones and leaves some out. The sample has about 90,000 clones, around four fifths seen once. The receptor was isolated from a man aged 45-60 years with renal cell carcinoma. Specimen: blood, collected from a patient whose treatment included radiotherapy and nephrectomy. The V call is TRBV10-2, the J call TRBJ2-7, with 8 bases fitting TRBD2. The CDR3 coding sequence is TGCGCCAGCAGTGACCGGGCGGGAGGATCCTACGAGCAGTACTTC. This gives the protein CASSDRAGGSYEQYF.